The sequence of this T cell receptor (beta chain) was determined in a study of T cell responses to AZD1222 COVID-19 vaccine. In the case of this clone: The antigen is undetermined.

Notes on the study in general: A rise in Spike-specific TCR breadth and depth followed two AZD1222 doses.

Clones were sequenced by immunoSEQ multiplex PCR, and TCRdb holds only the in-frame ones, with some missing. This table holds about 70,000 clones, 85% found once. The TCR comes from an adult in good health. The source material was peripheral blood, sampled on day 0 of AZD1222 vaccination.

The CDR3 DNA reads as TGTGCCAGCAGCTTTCGAGCGGGACCAATCGGTCATACGCAGTATTTT. As protein: CASSFRAGPIGHTQYF. This chain links TRBV5-6 with TRBJ2-3; 7 bases align to TRBD2. Germline assignment: CDR1 SGHDT and CDR2 YYEEEE. V shed 2 bases and J 7 bases; nucleotides not matched to a gene: 13. The CDR3 totals 16 residues.